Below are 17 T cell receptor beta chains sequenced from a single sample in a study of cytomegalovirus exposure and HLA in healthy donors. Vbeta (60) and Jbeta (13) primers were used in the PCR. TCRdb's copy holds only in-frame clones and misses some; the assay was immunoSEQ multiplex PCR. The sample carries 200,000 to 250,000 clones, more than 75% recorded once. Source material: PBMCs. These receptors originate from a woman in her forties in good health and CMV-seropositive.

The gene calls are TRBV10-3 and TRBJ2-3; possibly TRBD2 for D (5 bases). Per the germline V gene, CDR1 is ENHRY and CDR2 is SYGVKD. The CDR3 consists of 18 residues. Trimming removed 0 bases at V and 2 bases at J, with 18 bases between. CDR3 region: CAISESAFSAGSTDTQYF. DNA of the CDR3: TGTGCCATCAGTGAGTCAGCCTTTTCTGCGGGCTCCACAGATACGCAGTATTTT.

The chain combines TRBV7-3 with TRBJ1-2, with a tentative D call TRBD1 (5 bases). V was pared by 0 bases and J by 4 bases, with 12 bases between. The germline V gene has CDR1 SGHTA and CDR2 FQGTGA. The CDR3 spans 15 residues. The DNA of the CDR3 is TGTGCCAGCAGCTTAACAGGGGACGGGAGCTATGGCTACACCTTC. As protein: CASSLTGDGSYGYTF.

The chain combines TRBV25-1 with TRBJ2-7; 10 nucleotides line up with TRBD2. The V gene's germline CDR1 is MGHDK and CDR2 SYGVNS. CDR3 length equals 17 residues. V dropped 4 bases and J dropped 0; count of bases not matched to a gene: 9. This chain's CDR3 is CASSAQGGTSVSYEQYF. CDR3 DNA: TGTGCCAGCAGTGCCCAAGGTGGGACTAGCGTCTCCTACGAGCAGTACTTC.

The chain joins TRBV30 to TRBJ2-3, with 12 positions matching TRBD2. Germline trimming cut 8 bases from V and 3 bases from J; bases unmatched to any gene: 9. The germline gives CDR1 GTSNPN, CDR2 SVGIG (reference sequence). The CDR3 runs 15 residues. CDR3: CATGLAGGPTDTQYF. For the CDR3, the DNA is TGTGCCACAGGGCTAGCGGGAGGGCCGACAGATACGCAGTATTTT.

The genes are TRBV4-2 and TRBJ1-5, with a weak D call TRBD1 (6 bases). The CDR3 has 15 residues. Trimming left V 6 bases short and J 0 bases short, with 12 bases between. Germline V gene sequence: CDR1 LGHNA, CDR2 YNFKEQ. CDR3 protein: CASSQTGFSNQPQHF. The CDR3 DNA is TGTGCCAGCAGTCAGACAGGTTTTAGCAATCAGCCCCAGCATTTT.

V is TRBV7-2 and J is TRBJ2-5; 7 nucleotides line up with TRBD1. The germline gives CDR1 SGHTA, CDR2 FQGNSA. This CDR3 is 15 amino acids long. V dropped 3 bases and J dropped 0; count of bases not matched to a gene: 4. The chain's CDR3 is CASSLVGGHQETQYF. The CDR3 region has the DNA TGTGCCAGCAGCTTGGTAGGGGGCCACCAAGAGACCCAGTACTTC.

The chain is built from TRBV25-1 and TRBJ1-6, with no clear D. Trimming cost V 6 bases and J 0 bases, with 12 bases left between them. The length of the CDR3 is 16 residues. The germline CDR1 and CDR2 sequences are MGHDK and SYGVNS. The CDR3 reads CASSGRVSSYNSPLHF. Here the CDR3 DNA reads TGTGCCAGCAGCGGGCGGGTGAGCTCCTATAATTCACCCCTCCACTTT.

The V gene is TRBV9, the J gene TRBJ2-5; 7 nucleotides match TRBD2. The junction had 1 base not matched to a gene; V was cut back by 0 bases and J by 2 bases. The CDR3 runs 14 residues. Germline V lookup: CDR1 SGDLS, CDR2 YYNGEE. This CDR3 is CASSVAGGQETQYF. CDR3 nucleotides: TGTGCCAGCAGCGTAGCGGGGGGACAAGAGACCCAGTACTTC. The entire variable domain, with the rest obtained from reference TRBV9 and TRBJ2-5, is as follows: DSGVTQTPKHLITATGQRVTLRCSPRSGDLSVYWYQQSLDQGLQFLIQYYNGEERAKGNILERFSAQQFPDLHSELNLSSLELGDSALYFCASSVAGGQETQYFGPGTRLLVL.

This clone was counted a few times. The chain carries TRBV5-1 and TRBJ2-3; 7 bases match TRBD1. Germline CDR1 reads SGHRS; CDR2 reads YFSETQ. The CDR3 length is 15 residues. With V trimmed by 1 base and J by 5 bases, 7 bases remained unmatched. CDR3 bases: TGCGCCAGCAGCTTGAGGGTAAGGGGGCAAGATACGCAGTATTTT. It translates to CASSLRVRGQDTQYF.

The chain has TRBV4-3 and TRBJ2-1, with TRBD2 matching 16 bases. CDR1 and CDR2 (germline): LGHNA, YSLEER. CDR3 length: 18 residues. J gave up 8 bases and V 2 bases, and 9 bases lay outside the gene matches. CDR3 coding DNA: TGCGCCAGCAGCCAATCCCCCGGGACTAGCGGGAGGGTCGATGAGCAGTTCTTC. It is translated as CASSQSPGTSGRVDEQFF.

The CDR3 loop reads CASSRGTLNPLANGYTF. In nucleotides, the CDR3 is TGTGCCAGCAGCCGAGGAACGCTCAATCCCCTAGCTAATGGCTACACCTTC. The chain couples TRBV11-2 to TRBJ1-2; D is unresolved. Per the germline V gene, CDR1 is SGHAT and CDR2 is FQNNGV. V was pared by 5 bases and J by 6 bases, with 25 bases between. CDR3 length equals 17 residues.

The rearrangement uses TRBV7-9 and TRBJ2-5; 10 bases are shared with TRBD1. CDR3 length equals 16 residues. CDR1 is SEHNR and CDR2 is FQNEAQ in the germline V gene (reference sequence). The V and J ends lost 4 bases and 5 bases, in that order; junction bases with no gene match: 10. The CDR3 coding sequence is TGTGCCAGCAGCTCGTTTGGGACAGGGGAGGGGGAGACCCAGTACTTC. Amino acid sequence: CASSSFGTGEGETQYF.

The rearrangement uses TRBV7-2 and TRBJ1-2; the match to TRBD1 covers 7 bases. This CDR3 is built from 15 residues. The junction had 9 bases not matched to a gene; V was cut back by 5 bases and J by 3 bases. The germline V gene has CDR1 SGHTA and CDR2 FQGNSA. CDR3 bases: TGTGCCAGCAGCCTAAAGGGACAGCCTGACTATGGCTACACCTTC. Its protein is CASSLKGQPDYGYTF. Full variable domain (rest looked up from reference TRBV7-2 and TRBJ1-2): GAGVSQSPSNKVTEKGKDVELRCDPISGHTALYWYRQSLGQGLEFLIYFQGNSAPDKSGLPSDRFSAERTGGSVSTLTIQRTQQEDSAVYLCASSLKGQPDYGYTFGSGTRLTVV.

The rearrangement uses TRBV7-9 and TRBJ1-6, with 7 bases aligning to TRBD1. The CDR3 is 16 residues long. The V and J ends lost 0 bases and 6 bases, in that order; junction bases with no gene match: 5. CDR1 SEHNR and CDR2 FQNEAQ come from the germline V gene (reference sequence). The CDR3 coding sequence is TGTGCCAGCAGCTTAGCGCTCACAGGGGTTAATTCACCCCTCCACTTT. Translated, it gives CASSLALTGVNSPLHF.

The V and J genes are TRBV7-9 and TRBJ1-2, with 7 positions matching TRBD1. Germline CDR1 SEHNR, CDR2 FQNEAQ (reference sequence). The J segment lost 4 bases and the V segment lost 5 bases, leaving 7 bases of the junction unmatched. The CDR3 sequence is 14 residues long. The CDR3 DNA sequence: TGTGCCAGCAGCGAAGTTGCAGGGGGCTATGGCTACACCTTC. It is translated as CASSEVAGGYGYTF.

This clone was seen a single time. The DNA of the CDR3 is TGTGCCAGCAGCCACCGACAGGGCAGGGGCGAGCAGTACTTC. Residues: CASSHRQGRGEQYF. This rearrangement joins TRBV11-3 to TRBJ2-7, with 7 bases identical to TRBD1. The germline CDR1 and CDR2 sequences are SGHNT and YENEEA. Germline trimming cut 5 bases from V and 6 bases from J; bases unmatched to any gene: 10. The CDR3 consists of 14 residues.

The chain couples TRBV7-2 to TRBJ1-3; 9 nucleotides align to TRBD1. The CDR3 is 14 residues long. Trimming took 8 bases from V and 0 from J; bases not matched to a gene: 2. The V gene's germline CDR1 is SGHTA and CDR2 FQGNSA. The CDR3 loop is CASGTGSSGNTIYF. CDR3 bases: TGTGCCAGCGGGACAGGGAGCTCTGGAAACACCATATATTTT.